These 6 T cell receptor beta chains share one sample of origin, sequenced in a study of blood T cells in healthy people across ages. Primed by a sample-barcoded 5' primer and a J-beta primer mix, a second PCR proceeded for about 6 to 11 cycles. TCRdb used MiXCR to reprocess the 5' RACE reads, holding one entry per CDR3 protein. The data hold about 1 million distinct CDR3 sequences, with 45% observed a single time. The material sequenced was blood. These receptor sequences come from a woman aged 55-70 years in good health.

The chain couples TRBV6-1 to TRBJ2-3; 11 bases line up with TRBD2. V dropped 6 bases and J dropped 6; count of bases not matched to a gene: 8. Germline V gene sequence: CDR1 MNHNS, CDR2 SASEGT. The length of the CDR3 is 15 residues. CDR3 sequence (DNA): TGTGCCAGCAGCGCGACTAGCGGGACTGGTGATACGCAGTATTTT. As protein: CASSATSGTGDTQYF.

CDR3: CASSPGPLVYNEQFF. CDR3 sequence (DNA): TGTGCCAGCAGCCCAGGGCCCCTCGTCTACAATGAGCAGTTCTTC. V gene TRBV7-8 combines with J gene TRBJ2-1; TRBD1 might be the D (5 bases). The CDR3 is made up of 15 amino acids. Germline V lookup: CDR1 SGHVS, CDR2 FQNEAQ. Between the trimmed V and J ends, which lost 5 bases and 3 bases, there was a span of 14 bases.

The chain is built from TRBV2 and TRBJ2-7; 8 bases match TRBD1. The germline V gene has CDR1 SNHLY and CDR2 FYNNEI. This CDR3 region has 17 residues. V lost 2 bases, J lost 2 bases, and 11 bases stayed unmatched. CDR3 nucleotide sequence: TGTGCCAGCAGTGAAAGGGGCCCAGGCAGGGGGCCCTACGAGCAGTACTTC. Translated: CASSERGPGRGPYEQYF.

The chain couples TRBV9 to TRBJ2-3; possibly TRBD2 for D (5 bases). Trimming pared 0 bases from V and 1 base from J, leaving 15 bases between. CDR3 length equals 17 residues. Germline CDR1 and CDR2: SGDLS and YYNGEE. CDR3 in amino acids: CASSVALLARGTDTQYF. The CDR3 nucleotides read TGTGCCAGCAGCGTAGCTTTGTTAGCGAGAGGCACAGATACGCAGTATTTT. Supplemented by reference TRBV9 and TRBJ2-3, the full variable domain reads DSGVTQTPKHLITATGQRVTLRCSPRSGDLSVYWYQQSLDQGLQFLIQYYNGEERAKGNILERFSAQQFPDLHSELNLSSLELGDSALYFCASSVALLARGTDTQYFGPGTRLTVL.

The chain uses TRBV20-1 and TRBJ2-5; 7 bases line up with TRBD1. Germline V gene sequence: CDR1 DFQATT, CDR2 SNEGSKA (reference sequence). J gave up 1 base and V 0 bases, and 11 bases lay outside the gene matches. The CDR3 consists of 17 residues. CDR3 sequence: CSARERRGRAVQETQYF. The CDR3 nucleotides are TGCAGTGCTAGAGAGAGAAGGGGGCGGGCGGTCCAAGAGACCCAGTACTTC.

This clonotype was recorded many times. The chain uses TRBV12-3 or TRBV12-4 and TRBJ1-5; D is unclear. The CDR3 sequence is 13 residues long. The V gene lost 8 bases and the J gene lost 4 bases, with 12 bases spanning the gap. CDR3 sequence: CASGLGPNQPQHF. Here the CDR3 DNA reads TGTGCCAGCGGCCTCGGCCCAAATCAGCCCCAGCATTTT.